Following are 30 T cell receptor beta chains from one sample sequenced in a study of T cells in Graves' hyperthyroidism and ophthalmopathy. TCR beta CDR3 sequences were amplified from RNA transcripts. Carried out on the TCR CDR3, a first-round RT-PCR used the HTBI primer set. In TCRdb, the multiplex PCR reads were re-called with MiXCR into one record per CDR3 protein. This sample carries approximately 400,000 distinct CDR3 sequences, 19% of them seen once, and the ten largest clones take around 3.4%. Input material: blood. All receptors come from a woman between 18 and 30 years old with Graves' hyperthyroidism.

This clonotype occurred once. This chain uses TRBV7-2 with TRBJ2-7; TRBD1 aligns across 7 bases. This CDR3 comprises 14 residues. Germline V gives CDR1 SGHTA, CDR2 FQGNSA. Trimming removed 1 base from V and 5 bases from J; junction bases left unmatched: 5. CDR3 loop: CASSLVPGGHEQYF. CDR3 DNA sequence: TGTGCCAGCAGCTTAGTTCCAGGGGGTCACGAGCAGTACTTC.

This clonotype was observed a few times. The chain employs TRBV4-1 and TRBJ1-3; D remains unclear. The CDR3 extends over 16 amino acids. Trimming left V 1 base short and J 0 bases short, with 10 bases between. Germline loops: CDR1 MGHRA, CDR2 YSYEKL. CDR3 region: CASSQVRPGSGNTIYF. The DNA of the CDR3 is TGCGCCAGCAGCCAAGTTCGGCCGGGCTCTGGAAACACCATATATTTT.

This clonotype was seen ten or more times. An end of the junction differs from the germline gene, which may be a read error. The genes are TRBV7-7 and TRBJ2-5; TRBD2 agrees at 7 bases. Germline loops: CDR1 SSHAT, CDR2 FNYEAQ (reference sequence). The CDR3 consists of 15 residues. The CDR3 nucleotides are TGTGCTAGCAGCCGCGGGGGTCCCGGTGGGGGGACCCAGTACTTC. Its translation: CASSRGGPGGGTQYF. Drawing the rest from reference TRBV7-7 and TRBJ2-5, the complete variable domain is GAGVSQSPRYKVTKRGQDVTLRCDPISSHATLYWYQQALGQGPEFLTYFNYEAQPDKSGLPSDRFSAERPEGSISTLTIQRTEQRDSAMYRCASSRGGPGGGTQYFGPGTRLLVL.

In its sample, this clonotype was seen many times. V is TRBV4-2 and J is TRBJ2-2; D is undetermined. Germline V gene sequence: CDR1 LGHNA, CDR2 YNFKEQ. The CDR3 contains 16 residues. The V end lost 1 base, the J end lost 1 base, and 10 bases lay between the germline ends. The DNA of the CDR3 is TGTGCCAGCAGCCAAGGGCAACCGCTGAACACCGGGGAGCTGTTTTTT. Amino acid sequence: CASSQGQPLNTGELFF.

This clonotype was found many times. CDR3 in amino acids: CSAQQGSYEQYF. The CDR3 coding sequence is TGCAGTGCTCAACAGGGCTCCTACGAGCAGTACTTC. The J gene is TRBJ2-7, the V gene TRBV20-1, with D possibly being TRBD1 (6 bases). This CDR3 is built from 12 residues. V lost 5 bases and J lost 0, with 8 bases in between. Per germline, CDR1 DFQATT and CDR2 SNEGSKA (reference sequence).

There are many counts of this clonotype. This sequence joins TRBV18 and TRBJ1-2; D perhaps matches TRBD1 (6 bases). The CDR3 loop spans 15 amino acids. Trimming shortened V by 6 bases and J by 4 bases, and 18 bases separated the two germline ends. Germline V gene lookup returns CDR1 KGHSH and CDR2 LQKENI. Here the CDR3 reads CASSTDSTLFYGYTF. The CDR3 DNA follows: TGTGCCAGCTCCACGGACAGCACCCTTTTCTATGGCTACACCTTC.

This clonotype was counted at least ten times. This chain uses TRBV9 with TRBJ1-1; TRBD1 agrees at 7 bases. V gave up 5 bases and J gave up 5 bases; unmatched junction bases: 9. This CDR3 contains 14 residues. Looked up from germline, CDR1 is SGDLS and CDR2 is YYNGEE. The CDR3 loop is CASRQDRVGTEAFF. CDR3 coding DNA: TGTGCCAGCAGGCAAGACAGGGTCGGTACTGAAGCTTTCTTT.

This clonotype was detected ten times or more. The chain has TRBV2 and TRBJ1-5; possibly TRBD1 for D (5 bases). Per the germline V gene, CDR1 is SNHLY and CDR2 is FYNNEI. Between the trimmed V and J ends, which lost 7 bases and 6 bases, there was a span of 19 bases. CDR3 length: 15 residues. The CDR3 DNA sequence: TGTGCCAGCACCTCCGAGGGACGGATCAGTCAGCCCCAGCATTTT. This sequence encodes CASTSEGRISQPQHF.

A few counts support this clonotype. The CDR3 sequence: CASSQGIAKNIQYF. Written as DNA, the CDR3 is TGTGCCAGCAGCCAGGGGATAGCCAAAAACATTCAGTACTTC. The chain carries TRBV3-1 and TRBJ2-4; D remains unclear. Trimming pared 3 bases from V and 0 bases from J, leaving 6 bases between. The CDR3 contains 14 residues. Germline CDR1 LGHDT, CDR2 YNNKEL (reference sequence).

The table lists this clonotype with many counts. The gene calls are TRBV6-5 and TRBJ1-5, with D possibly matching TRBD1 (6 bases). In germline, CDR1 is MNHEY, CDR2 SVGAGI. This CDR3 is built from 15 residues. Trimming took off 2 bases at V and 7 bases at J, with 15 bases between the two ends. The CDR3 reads CASSYIAGVGQPQHF. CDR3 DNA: TGTGCCAGCAGTTACATCGCAGGGGTCGGACAGCCCCAGCATTTT.

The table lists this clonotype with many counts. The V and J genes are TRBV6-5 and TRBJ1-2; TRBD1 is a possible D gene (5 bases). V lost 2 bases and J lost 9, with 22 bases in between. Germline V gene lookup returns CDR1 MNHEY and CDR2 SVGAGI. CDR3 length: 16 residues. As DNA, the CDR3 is TGTGCCAGCAGTTACGTAGCTCCAGGGCGGGGAGGCAGCTACACCTTC. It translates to CASSYVAPGRGGSYTF.

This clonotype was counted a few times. The CDR3 coding sequence is TGTGCCAGCAGCCCGAGCCCCTTGCAGGGAAACATTCAGTACTTC. It yields the protein CASSPSPLQGNIQYF. The gene calls are TRBV7-3 and TRBJ2-4; a possible D gene is TRBD1 (5 bases). The CDR3 length is 15 residues. V dropped 5 bases and J dropped 6 bases, with 17 bases sitting between them. The germline CDR1 and CDR2 sequences are SGHTA and FQGTGA.

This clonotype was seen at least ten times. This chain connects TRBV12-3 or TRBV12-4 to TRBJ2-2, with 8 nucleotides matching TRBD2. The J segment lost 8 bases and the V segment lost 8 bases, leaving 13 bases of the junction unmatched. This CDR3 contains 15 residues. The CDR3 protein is CASGIVPGGRGELFF. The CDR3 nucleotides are TGTGCCAGCGGAATAGTTCCGGGGGGGAGGGGGGAGCTGTTTTTT.

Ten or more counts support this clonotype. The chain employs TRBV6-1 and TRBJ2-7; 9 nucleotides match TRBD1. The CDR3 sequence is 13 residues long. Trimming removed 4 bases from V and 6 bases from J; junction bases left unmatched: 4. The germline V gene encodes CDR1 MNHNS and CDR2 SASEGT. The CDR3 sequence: CASSAQDRGEQYF. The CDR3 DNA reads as TGTGCCAGCAGTGCCCAGGACAGGGGCGAGCAGTACTTC.

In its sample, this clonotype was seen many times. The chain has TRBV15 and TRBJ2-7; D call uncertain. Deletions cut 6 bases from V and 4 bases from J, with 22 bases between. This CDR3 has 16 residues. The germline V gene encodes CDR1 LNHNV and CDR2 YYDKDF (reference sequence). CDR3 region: CATSAGRTDSSYEQYF. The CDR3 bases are TGTGCCACCAGTGCTGGACGGACGGATAGCTCTTACGAGCAGTACTTC.

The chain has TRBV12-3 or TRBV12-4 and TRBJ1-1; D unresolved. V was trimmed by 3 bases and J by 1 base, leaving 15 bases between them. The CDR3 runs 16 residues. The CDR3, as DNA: TGTGCCAGCAGTTTCGCTGTCGCGGATGAGAACACTGAAGCTTTCTTT. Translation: CASSFAVADENTEAFF.

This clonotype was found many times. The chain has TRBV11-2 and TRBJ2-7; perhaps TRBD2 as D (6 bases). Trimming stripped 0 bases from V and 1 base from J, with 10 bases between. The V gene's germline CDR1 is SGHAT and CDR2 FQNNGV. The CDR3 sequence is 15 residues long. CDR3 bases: TGTGCCAGCAGCTTAGAGTGGGAGGTATCCTACGAGCAGTACTTC. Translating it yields CASSLEWEVSYEQYF.

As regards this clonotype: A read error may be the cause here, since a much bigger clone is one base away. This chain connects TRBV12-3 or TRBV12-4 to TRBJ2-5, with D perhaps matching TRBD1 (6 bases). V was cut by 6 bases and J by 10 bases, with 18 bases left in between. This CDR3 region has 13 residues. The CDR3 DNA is TGTGCCAGCAGCATGACAGGAACTGGGAGCCAGTACTTC. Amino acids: CASSMTGTGSQYF.

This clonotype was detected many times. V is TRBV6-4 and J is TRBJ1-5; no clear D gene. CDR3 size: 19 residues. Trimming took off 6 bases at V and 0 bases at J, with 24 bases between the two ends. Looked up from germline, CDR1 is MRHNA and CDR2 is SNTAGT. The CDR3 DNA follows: TGTGCCAGCAGGCAACGAGGATTAGGGTTTGAACATAGCAATCAGCCCCAGCATTTT. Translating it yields CASRQRGLGFEHSNQPQHF.

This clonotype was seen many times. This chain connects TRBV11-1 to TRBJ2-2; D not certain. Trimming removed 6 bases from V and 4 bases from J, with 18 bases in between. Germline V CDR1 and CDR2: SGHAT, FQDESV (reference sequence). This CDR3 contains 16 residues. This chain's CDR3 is CASRQTPRSSTGELFF. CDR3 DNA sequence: TGTGCCAGCAGACAGACCCCCCGGTCTAGCACCGGGGAGCTGTTTTTT.

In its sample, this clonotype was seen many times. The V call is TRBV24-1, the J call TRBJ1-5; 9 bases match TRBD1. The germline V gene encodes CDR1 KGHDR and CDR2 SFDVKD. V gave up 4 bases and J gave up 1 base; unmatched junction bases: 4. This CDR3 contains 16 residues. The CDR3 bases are TGTGCCACCAGTGAATCGGGACAGGGCAGCAATCAGCCCCAGCATTTT. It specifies CATSESGQGSNQPQHF.

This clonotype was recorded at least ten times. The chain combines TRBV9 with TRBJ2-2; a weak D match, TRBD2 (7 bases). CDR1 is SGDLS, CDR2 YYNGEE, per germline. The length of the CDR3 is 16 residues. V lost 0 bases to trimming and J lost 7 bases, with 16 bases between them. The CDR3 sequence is CASSVVGGADGGELFF. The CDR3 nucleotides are TGTGCCAGCAGCGTAGTAGGGGGGGCAGATGGCGGGGAGCTGTTTTTT.

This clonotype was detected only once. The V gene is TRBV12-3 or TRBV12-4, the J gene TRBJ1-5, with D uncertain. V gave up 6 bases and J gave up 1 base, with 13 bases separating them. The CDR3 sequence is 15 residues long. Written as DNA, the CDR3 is TGTGCCAGCAGCCCCTCCGGCCTGAGCAATCAGCCCCAGCATTTT. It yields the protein CASSPSGLSNQPQHF.

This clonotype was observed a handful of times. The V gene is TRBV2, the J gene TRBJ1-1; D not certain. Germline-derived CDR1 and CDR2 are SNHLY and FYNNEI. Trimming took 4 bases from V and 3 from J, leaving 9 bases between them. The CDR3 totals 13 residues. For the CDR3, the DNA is TGTGCCAGCAGTGTATCACGGGACACTGAAGCTTTCTTT. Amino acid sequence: CASSVSRDTEAFF.

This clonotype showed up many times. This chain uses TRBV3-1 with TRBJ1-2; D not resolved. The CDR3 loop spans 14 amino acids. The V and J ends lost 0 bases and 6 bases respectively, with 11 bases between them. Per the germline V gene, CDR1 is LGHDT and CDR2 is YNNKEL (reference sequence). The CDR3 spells CASSQDRGLDGYTF. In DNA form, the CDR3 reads TGTGCCAGCAGCCAAGATCGAGGGCTCGATGGCTACACCTTC.

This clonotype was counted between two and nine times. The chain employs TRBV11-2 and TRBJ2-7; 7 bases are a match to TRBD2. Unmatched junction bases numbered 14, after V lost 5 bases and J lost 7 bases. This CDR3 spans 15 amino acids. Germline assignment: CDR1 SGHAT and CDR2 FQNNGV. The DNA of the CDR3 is TGTGCCAGCAGCCCAAGAACCGGGGGGTTGTCGGAGCAGTACTTC. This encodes CASSPRTGGLSEQYF.

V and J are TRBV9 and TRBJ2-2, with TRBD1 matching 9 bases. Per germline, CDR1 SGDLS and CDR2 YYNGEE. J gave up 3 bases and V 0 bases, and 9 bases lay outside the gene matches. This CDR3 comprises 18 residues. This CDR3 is CASSVGAWDREDTGELFF. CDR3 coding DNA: TGTGCCAGCAGCGTAGGTGCCTGGGACAGGGAGGACACCGGGGAGCTGTTTTTT. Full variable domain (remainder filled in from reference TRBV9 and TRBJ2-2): DSGVTQTPKHLITATGQRVTLRCSPRSGDLSVYWYQQSLDQGLQFLIQYYNGEERAKGNILERFSAQQFPDLHSELNLSSLELGDSALYFCASSVGAWDREDTGELFFGEGSRLTVL.

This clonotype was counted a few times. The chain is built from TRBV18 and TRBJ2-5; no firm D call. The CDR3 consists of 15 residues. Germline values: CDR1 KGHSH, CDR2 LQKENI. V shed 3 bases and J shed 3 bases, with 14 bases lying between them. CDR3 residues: CASSPPSGRKETQYF. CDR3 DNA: TGTGCCAGCTCACCCCCCTCGGGTCGTAAAGAGACCCAGTACTTC.

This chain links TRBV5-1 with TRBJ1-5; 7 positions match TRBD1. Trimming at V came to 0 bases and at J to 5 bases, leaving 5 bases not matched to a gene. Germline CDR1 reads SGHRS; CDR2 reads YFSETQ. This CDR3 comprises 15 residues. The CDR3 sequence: CASSLGQGDYQPQHF. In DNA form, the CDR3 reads TGCGCCAGCAGCTTGGGACAGGGTGATTATCAGCCCCAGCATTTT.

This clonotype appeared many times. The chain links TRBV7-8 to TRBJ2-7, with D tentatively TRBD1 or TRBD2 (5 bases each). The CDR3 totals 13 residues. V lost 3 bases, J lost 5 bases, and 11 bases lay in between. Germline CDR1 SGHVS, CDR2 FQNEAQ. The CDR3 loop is CASSFTGRDEQYF. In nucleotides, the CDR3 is TGTGCCAGCAGCTTTACGGGACGGGACGAGCAGTACTTC.